This passage covers 2 T cell receptor beta chains from one sample sequenced in a study of human thymus T cells. Sequenced by immunoSEQ multiplex PCR; TCRdb stores in-frame clones only, minus some. This sample has tens of thousands of clones, with 94% found just once. Sequencing used blood. Every receptor here comes from a boy in the first two years of life with a congenital heart defect but otherwise immunologically healthy.

The chain employs TRBV6-1 and TRBJ2-5; D remains unclear. V dropped 5 bases and J dropped 5 bases, with 6 bases sitting between them. Germline values: CDR1 MNHNS, CDR2 SASEGT. This CDR3 is 11 amino acids long. The CDR3 here is CASSSWETQYF. CDR3 in DNA: TGTGCCAGCAGTTCGTGGGAGACCCAGTACTTC.

The chain is built from TRBV6-6 and TRBJ1-2; D ambiguous. The CDR3 length is 13 residues. The germline CDR1 and CDR2 sequences are MNHNY and SVGAGI (reference sequence). Trimming stripped 2 bases from V and 0 bases from J, with 4 bases between. In DNA form, the CDR3 reads TGTGCCAGCAGTTACGTATCTAACTATGGCTACACCTTC. Translating it yields CASSYVSNYGYTF.